A single sample is the source of the 27 T cell receptor beta chains below, sequenced in a study of identical twins. TCRdb fed the 5' RACE reads into MiXCR, producing one record per CDR3 protein. This table has hundreds of thousands of distinct CDR3 sequences, about 20% appearing once. The sample was also linked to a second study, of T cells expressing NK-cell markers.

The sample was PBMCs. These receptors originate from a woman younger than 30 in good health.

The gene calls are TRBV12-3 or TRBV12-4 and TRBJ1-1, with TRBD1 as a possible D gene (5 bases). V was pared by 10 bases and J by 3 bases, with 15 bases between. The CDR3 has 13 residues. The CDR3 sequence: CATLFQGDTEAFF. Written as DNA, the CDR3 is TGTGCCACCCTATTTCAGGGAGACACTGAAGCTTTCTTT.

This clonotype was recorded at least ten times. The chain uses TRBV9 and TRBJ2-1; D is possibly TRBD1 (5 bases). Germline CDR1 SGDLS, CDR2 YYNGEE. This CDR3 spans 18 amino acids. V was shortened by 0 bases and J by 6 bases, with 22 bases between the two germline ends. CDR3 sequence reads: CASSVETARPGHFNEQFF. Here the CDR3 DNA reads TGTGCCAGCAGCGTAGAAACTGCTCGTCCTGGACATTTCAATGAGCAGTTCTTC.

The V call is TRBV29-1, the J call TRBJ2-1; the match to TRBD2 covers 10 bases. From germline, CDR1 is SQVTM and CDR2 ANQGSEA. The J segment lost 0 bases and the V segment lost 4 bases, leaving 6 bases of the junction unmatched. This CDR3 has 16 amino acids. This chain's CDR3 is CSVAGAGGLSYNEQFF. The CDR3 DNA is TGCAGCGTTGCCGGAGCGGGAGGGCTCTCCTACAATGAGCAGTTCTTC.

The chain combines TRBV15 with TRBJ2-3, with a possible D match to TRBD1 (6 bases). CDR1 and CDR2 (germline): LNHNV, YYDKDF (reference sequence). V was shortened by 0 bases and J by 8 bases, with 15 bases between the two germline ends. The CDR3 sequence is 15 residues long. The CDR3 reads CATSRDNRADRTQYF. The DNA of the CDR3 is TGTGCCACCAGCAGAGATAACAGGGCGGACCGTACGCAGTATTTT.

This clonotype was seen ten or more times. V and J are TRBV20-1 and TRBJ1-2; TRBD1 matches 7 bases. The ends lost 5 bases at V and 4 bases at J; junction bases unmatched: 4. CDR1 is DFQATT and CDR2 is SNEGSKA in the germline V gene (reference sequence). CDR3 size: 12 residues. DNA of the CDR3: TGCAGTGCTTCGCGACAGGGCTATGGCTACACCTTC. Translating it yields CSASRQGYGYTF.

The V gene is TRBV7-2, the J gene TRBJ2-7; 7 bases are a match to TRBD2. CDR1 and CDR2 from the germline V gene are SGHTA and FQGNSA. J gave up 2 bases and V 4 bases, and 5 bases lay outside the gene matches. The CDR3 sequence is 14 residues long. CDR3 nucleotides: TGTGCCAGCAGCTCCCAGCGGGGCCCCTACGAGCAGTACTTC. Translated, it gives CASSSQRGPYEQYF. Filled out from reference TRBV7-2 and TRBJ2-7, the complete variable domain reads GAGVSQSPSNKVTEKGKDVELRCDPISGHTALYWYRQSLGQGLEFLIYFQGNSAPDKSGLPSDRFSAERTGGSVSTLTIQRTQQEDSAVYLCASSSQRGPYEQYFGPGTRLTVT.

The chain couples TRBV27 to TRBJ1-1; D not resolved. Looked up from germline, CDR1 is MNHEY and CDR2 is SMNVEV (reference sequence). The CDR3 is made up of 14 amino acids. The V and J ends lost 4 bases and 6 bases respectively, with 15 bases between them. The CDR3 nucleotides are TGTGCCAGCAGTTCCTCCTCCCTGGGCCCTGAAGCTTTCTTT. Amino acids: CASSSSSLGPEAFF.

In this sample, this clonotype turned up many times. The chain recombines TRBV29-1 with TRBJ2-1; perhaps D is TRBD1 or TRBD2 (5 bases each). Germline loops: CDR1 SQVTM, CDR2 ANQGSEA. Trimming cost V 0 bases and J 6 bases, with 9 bases left between them. The CDR3 loop spans 13 amino acids. CDR3 sequence: CSVEDVGGNEQFF. Written as DNA, the CDR3 is TGCAGCGTTGAAGATGTTGGGGGCAATGAGCAGTTCTTC.

The chain recombines TRBV20-1 with TRBJ2-1; the D gene is possibly TRBD2 (5 bases). Between the trimmed V and J ends, which lost 3 bases and 9 bases, there was a span of 9 bases. The germline V gene encodes CDR1 DFQATT and CDR2 SNEGSKA (reference sequence). The CDR3 consists of 11 residues. CDR3 in DNA: TGCAGTGCTAGGGACGAGGGTGAGCAGTTCTTC. Amino acid sequence: CSARDEGEQFF.

The V call is TRBV7-9, the J call TRBJ2-5; D gene ambiguous. V lost 2 bases and J lost 2, with 9 bases in between. The CDR3 contains 14 residues. The germline gives CDR1 SEHNR, CDR2 FQNEAQ (reference sequence). Here the CDR3 DNA reads TGTGCCAGCAGCTTAATGCAGATACAAGAGACCCAGTACTTC. Protein: CASSLMQIQETQYF.

This clonotype occurred many times. The chain employs TRBV20-1 and TRBJ2-1, with 8 bases fitting TRBD2. V trimming: 6 bases; J trimming: 6 bases; junction bases outside the gene matches: 7. The CDR3 sequence is 13 residues long. Per the germline V gene, CDR1 is DFQATT and CDR2 is SNEGSKA (reference sequence). The CDR3 sequence is CSATGTRGNEQFF. CDR3 in DNA: TGCAGTGCCACCGGGACTAGGGGCAATGAGCAGTTCTTC.

This clonotype came up a few times. The V and J genes are TRBV18 and TRBJ2-1, with no clear D. Per germline, CDR1 KGHSH and CDR2 LQKENI. With 3 bases removed from V and 2 bases from J, the gap between germline ends came to 11 bases. The CDR3 contains 15 residues. The CDR3 nucleotides read TGTGCCAGCTCACCGAACTTCGCTACCTACAATGAGCAGTTCTTC. Protein product: CASSPNFATYNEQFF.

The table lists this clonotype with a few counts. The chain employs TRBV10-3 and TRBJ2-3; 11 positions match TRBD2. V shed 8 bases and J 5 bases; nucleotides not matched to a gene: 9. The CDR3 spans 15 residues. CDR1 and CDR2 (germline): ENHRY, SYGVKD. CDR3 sequence: CAIRSGTSGKDTQYF. CDR3 nucleotides: TGTGCCATCCGCTCAGGGACTAGCGGAAAAGATACGCAGTATTTT.

This clonotype was detected a few times. The chain links TRBV29-1 to TRBJ1-1; TRBD1 matches 8 bases. The CDR3 is 14 residues long. Trimming at V came to 1 base and at J to 6 bases, leaving 7 bases not matched to a gene. The V gene's germline CDR1 is SQVTM and CDR2 ANQGSEA. Written as DNA, the CDR3 is TGCAGCGTTGAAGGGGACAGGCGCAGGGCTGAAGCTTTCTTT. Its translation: CSVEGDRRRAEAFF.

The CDR3 DNA reads as TGTGCCAGCAGTGATGGGACTAGCGGGGCCCACGAGCAGTACTTC. This codes for CASSDGTSGAHEQYF. The chain couples TRBV25-1 to TRBJ2-7; 13 bases match TRBD2. The J segment lost 5 bases and the V segment lost 3 bases, leaving 4 bases of the junction unmatched. CDR3 length: 15 amino acids. The germline V gene has CDR1 MGHDK and CDR2 SYGVNS.

The CDR3 region has the DNA TGTGCCACCAGCAGTAGAACTAGCGGCCCTCAAGAGACCCAGTACTTC. This encodes CATSSRTSGPQETQYF. The chain recombines TRBV15 with TRBJ2-5; TRBD2 matches at 8 bases. V lost 3 bases and J lost 2; bases outside the gene matches: 8. The CDR3 loop spans 16 amino acids. Germline lookup yields CDR1 LNHNV and CDR2 YYDKDF (reference sequence).

This clonotype was counted ten times or more. This rearrangement joins TRBV28 to TRBJ2-1, with 10 bases aligning to TRBD2. The germline V gene has CDR1 MDHEN and CDR2 SYDVKM. V lost 4 bases and J lost 8; bases outside the gene matches: 5. This CDR3 region has 14 residues. The CDR3 here is CASSSGTSVDEQFF. Written as DNA, the CDR3 is TGTGCCAGCAGTTCCGGGACTAGCGTGGATGAGCAGTTCTTC. The full variable domain, its missing parts supplied by reference TRBV28 and TRBJ2-1, is DVKVTQSSRYLVKRTGEKVFLECVQDMDHENMFWYRQDPGLGLRLIYFSYDVKMKEKGDIPEGYSVSREKKERFSLILESASTNQTSMYLCASSSGTSVDEQFFGPGTRLTVL.

This clonotype was counted between two and nine times. V is TRBV21-1 and J is TRBJ2-1; the D segment call TRBD1 is taken from the table without a DNA check. TRBV21-1 is noted as a pseudogene. The CDR3 is 13 residues long. The chain's CDR3 is CASSSEVGTPEGF. In nucleotides, the CDR3 is TGTGCCAGCAGCTCGGAAGTCGGGACCCCAGAGGGATTC.

The chain links TRBV5-6 to TRBJ2-7; unclear D gene. Trimming left V 1 base short and J 1 base short, with 9 bases between. Per the germline V gene, CDR1 is SGHDT and CDR2 is YYEEEE. The CDR3 length is 14 residues. In nucleotides, the CDR3 is TGTGCCAGCAGCTTGTTCGGGCAGTCCTACGAGCAGTACTTC. It translates to CASSLFGQSYEQYF.

The chain employs TRBV2 and TRBJ1-2; D perhaps matches TRBD1 (6 bases). The V and J ends lost 11 bases and 4 bases respectively, with 17 bases between them. Looked up from germline, CDR1 is SNHLY and CDR2 is FYNNEI. The CDR3 length is 13 residues. This chain's CDR3 is CAAGGQSRYGYTF. CDR3 in DNA: TGTGCCGCGGGTGGACAGAGCCGCTATGGCTACACCTTC.

This clonotype has just a few counts. The rearrangement links TRBV12-3 or TRBV12-4 to TRBJ2-3; D gene ambiguous. Trimming shortened V by 3 bases and J by 10 bases, and 14 bases separated the two germline ends. The CDR3 loop spans 13 amino acids. CDR3 protein: CASSFAFGSAQYF. The DNA for the CDR3 is TGTGCCAGCAGTTTCGCTTTCGGCTCTGCGCAGTATTTT.

This clonotype was detected only a few times. The gene calls are TRBV20-1 and TRBJ2-3; D is unclear. Looked up from germline, CDR1 is DFQATT and CDR2 is SNEGSKA (reference sequence). The V gene lost 1 base and the J gene lost 7 bases, with 12 bases spanning the gap. CDR3 size: 13 residues. In DNA form, the CDR3 reads TGCAGTGCTAGAGGTGAAAAAGGGAATACGCAGTATTTT. Protein: CSARGEKGNTQYF.

V gene TRBV20-1 combines with J gene TRBJ2-1; D is ambiguous. V was pared by 4 bases and J by 13 bases, with 20 bases between. Germline CDR1 is DFQATT and CDR2 is SNEGSKA (reference sequence). The CDR3 runs to 13 residues. CDR3 residues: CSAIRTPRPIQFF. As DNA, the CDR3 is TGCAGTGCTATCAGAACACCGCGACCGATCCAGTTCTTC.

This clonotype has ten or more counts. V is TRBV12-3 or TRBV12-4 and J is TRBJ2-3, with 8 bases that match TRBD2. CDR3 length: 17 residues. Trimming at V came to 6 bases and at J to 2 bases, leaving 13 bases not matched to a gene. The CDR3 protein is CASSLGLAGLNTDTQYF. CDR3 DNA: TGTGCCAGCAGCCTTGGGTTAGCGGGGCTAAACACAGATACGCAGTATTTT.

This sequence joins TRBV2 and TRBJ2-1; D is unresolved. Germline CDR1 SNHLY, CDR2 FYNNEI. V was clipped by 3 bases and J by 5 bases, with 8 bases between them. This CDR3 comprises 13 residues. CDR3 amino acids: CASSDTANNEQFF. CDR3 nucleotides: TGTGCCAGCAGTGATACAGCTAACAATGAGCAGTTCTTC.

This chain links TRBV7-9 with TRBJ2-7, with a tentative D call TRBD2 (7 bases). The V gene's germline CDR1 is SEHNR and CDR2 FQNEAQ (reference sequence). V lost 7 bases and J lost 6, with 16 bases in between. The CDR3 has 13 residues. CDR3 protein: CASTSRGGGEQYF. The CDR3 DNA is TGTGCCAGCACCTCAAGGGGGGGTGGCGAGCAGTACTTC.

The rearrangement joins TRBV3-1 to TRBJ2-1, with D maybe TRBD1 (6 bases). The CDR3 has 18 residues. Trimming pared 0 bases from V and 0 bases from J, leaving 15 bases between. Germline loops: CDR1 LGHDT, CDR2 YNNKEL (reference sequence). The CDR3 DNA reads as TGTGCCAGCAGCCAAGATCGGACCCGGGACATCTCCTACAATGAGCAGTTCTTC. It specifies CASSQDRTRDISYNEQFF.